The present TCR beta chain was sequenced within a study of blood T cell repertoires in COVID-19 (dated by TCRdb to 2020 to 2022). With regard to the full study: Collaborator samples came from the United States, Italy and Spain and covered acute and convalescent phases of COVID-19. The material from the prospective study consisted of cDNA or gDNA derived from T cells, B-cell-depleted T cells, or PBMCs. The dataset comprised deeply sampled blood TCRbeta repertoires from subjects exposed to, actively infected with, or recovered from COVID-19. The repertoires were released in a freely available public database intended as a resource for research on the immune response to SARS-CoV-2. Samples came from the ongoing ImmuneRACE study (first 160 participants) plus 1,254 subjects from 6 global collaborators. Sample metadata almost always included a de-identified subject ID, COVID-19 status, age in years and sex. Where available, HLA class I and class II types were obtained from metadata supplied by the sample provider rather than from assay-based typing.

TCRbeta CDR3 regions were amplified from genomic DNA by means of the immunoSEQ Assay, a bias-controlled multiplex PCR. The source study handled its data this way. The number of nucleated cells in each sample was estimated from the amplification of reference gene primers within the assay. To quantify the absolute abundance of each unique TCRbeta CDR3 rearrangement, sequence reads were collapsed and filtered. For each sample, productive Simpson clonality was calculated as the square root of Simpson's diversity index across productive rearrangements. The clones in this table, taken by TCRdb from immuneACCESS, are in-frame only. Not every clone is retained; where verified, under half of the shortfall comes from an unresolved V gene, and the cause of the rest is unknown. V, J and clone size are those of that table, while D and trimming were read from the DNA. The sample includes about 90,000 clones, with about 86% observed a single time. About 6.3% of the sample goes to the ten largest clones.

Each collaborating institution followed its own protocols to collect whole blood in K2EDTA tubes. Collaborator samples were shipped for TCRbeta analysis as frozen whole blood, isolated PBMCs, or DNA extracted from either sample type. The investigation overall reported the following: The amount of clinical and demographic metadata varied by source and participant and was provided uncurated.

The CDR3 numbers 14 residues from cysteine through phenylalanine. CDR3 DNA only is kept here, 42 bases in frame from base 1. The germline V gene supplies CDR1 SGHDT and CDR2 YYEEEE. The germline ends are 11 bases apart after V is trimmed by 0 bases and J by 5 bases. About this clone: It lacks a known antigen. Per-base qualities were not stored, and no clone one base away is much larger.

The receptor comes from a man aged 60 to 69 with acute or convalescent COVID-19. Sequencing input: peripheral blood. The V and J segments used are TRBV5-6 and TRBJ1-1; a weak D assignment points to TRBD1 (6 bases agree). The CDR3 region has the sequence CASSLDGGRTEAFF. The DNA reads as follows: TGTGCCAGCAGCTTGGACGGGGGGCGGACTGAAGCTTTCTTT.